These 15 T cell receptor beta chains share one sample of origin, sequenced in a study of OX40 agonist ivuxolimab in advanced cancers. Only in-frame clones appear in the TCRdb table, and some are missing; sequencing was by immunoSEQ multiplex PCR. Of over 65,000 clones listed, 80% to 95% are singletons. This specimen was CD4+ or CD8+ T cells sorted from blood, taken in a trial of the OX40 agonist ivuxolimab. The source of these receptors is an adult with an advanced solid tumor such as melanoma, head and neck, liver or kidney cancer.

CDR3 residues: CASSSDPAGGFDTQYF. CDR3 DNA: TGTGCCAGCAGCTCCGACCCTGCAGGGGGCTTTGATACGCAGTATTTT. J is TRBJ2-3 and V is TRBV7-3, with 8 bases fitting TRBD1. The CDR3 consists of 16 residues. J gave up 6 bases and V 4 bases, and 12 bases lay outside the gene matches. The germline gives CDR1 SGHTA, CDR2 FQGTGA.

V is TRBV7-6 and J is TRBJ1-5, with unresolved D. V was cut by 4 bases and J by 9 bases, with 13 bases left in between. Germline lookup yields CDR1 SGHVS and CDR2 FNYEAQ. The CDR3 runs 13 residues. The CDR3 region has the DNA TGTGCCAGCAGCTCCGGGCCTGTGGGGCCCCAGCATTTT. This sequence encodes CASSSGPVGPQHF.

The chain recombines TRBV6-6 with TRBJ1-1; D is unclear. Trimming removed 0 bases at V and 6 bases at J, with 5 bases between. The CDR3 spans 12 residues. The germline V gene has CDR1 MNHNY and CDR2 SVGAGI (reference sequence). As DNA, the CDR3 is TGTGCCAGCAGTTACTCGTGGGCTGAAGCTTTCTTT. Translating gives CASSYSWAEAFF.

The V call is TRBV10-3, the J call TRBJ1-3; TRBD1 might be the D (5 bases). The germline V and J ends were trimmed by 3 bases and 0 bases, with 18 bases remaining between them. Germline V gene lookup returns CDR1 ENHRY and CDR2 SYGVKD. This CDR3 is built from 18 residues. In DNA, the CDR3 is TGTGCCATCAGTGACTTCGGGACGGCTCGGGACTCTGGAAACACCATATATTTT. The encoded protein is CAISDFGTARDSGNTIYF.

This chain uses TRBV5-1 with TRBJ2-5; D remains ambiguous. Trimming cost V 0 bases and J 1 base, with 10 bases left between them. Germline lookup yields CDR1 SGHRS and CDR2 YFSETQ. This CDR3 spans 15 amino acids. This CDR3 is CASSLGQQLQETQYF. CDR3 bases: TGCGCCAGCAGCTTGGGCCAGCAACTCCAAGAGACCCAGTACTTC.

The CDR3: CASSPRDRAYEQYF. The CDR3 DNA reads as TGTGCCAGCTCACCACGGGACAGGGCCTACGAGCAGTACTTC. The genes are TRBV18 and TRBJ2-7, with 9 bases aligning to TRBD1. Per germline, CDR1 KGHSH and CDR2 LQKENI. The CDR3 has 14 residues. V was pared by 1 base and J by 2 bases, with 0 bases of the junction left unmatched.

This clone appeared a single time. The J gene is TRBJ2-3, the V gene TRBV7-9; 14 positions match TRBD2. Trimming took 5 bases from V and 4 from J; bases not matched to a gene: 5. Germline CDR1 reads SEHNR; CDR2 reads FQNEAQ (reference sequence). The CDR3 totals 16 residues. The CDR3 DNA reads as TGTGCCAGCAGCCCCCGACTAGCGGGGGGGTCAGATACGCAGTATTTT. Translated: CASSPRLAGGSDTQYF.

V usage is TRBV6-6 and J usage is TRBJ2-2; no reliable D call. CDR3 length: 14 residues. From germline, CDR1 is MNHNY and CDR2 SVGAGI (reference sequence). V gave up 0 bases and J gave up 10 bases, with 12 bases separating them. This CDR3 is CASSYSGTVEELFF. The CDR3 DNA reads TGTGCCAGCAGTTACTCAGGCACGGTTGAGGAGCTGTTTTTT.

This clone occurred once. The rearrangement uses TRBV19 and TRBJ2-7; D not resolved. V lost 6 bases to trimming and J lost 1 base, with 10 bases between them. Germline V lookup: CDR1 LNHDA, CDR2 SQIVND (reference sequence). This CDR3 region has 13 residues. CDR3 DNA: TGTGCCAGTAGCCTCCACAGATCCTACGAGCAGTACTTC. Protein product: CASSLHRSYEQYF.

The chain employs TRBV27 and TRBJ2-7; possible D gene TRBD1, 5 bases. Trimming removed 2 bases at V and 2 bases at J, with 7 bases between. CDR1 and CDR2 (germline): MNHEY, SMNVEV (reference sequence). The CDR3 is 13 amino acids. The CDR3 spells CASSLRQTYEQYF. For the CDR3, the DNA is TGTGCCAGCAGTTTACGACAGACCTACGAGCAGTACTTC.

This clone was picked up one time. The chain couples TRBV7-7 to TRBJ2-5; D unclear. The germline V and J ends were trimmed by 5 bases and 5 bases, with 9 bases remaining between them. The CDR3 sequence is 12 residues long. Germline CDR1 and CDR2: SSHAT and FNYEAQ (reference sequence). This CDR3 is CASSSVGETQYF. The DNA of the CDR3 is TGTGCCAGCAGCAGTGTGGGTGAGACCCAGTACTTC.

This clone has more than one count but fewer than ten. The J gene is TRBJ2-5, the V gene TRBV13; 9 nucleotides agree with TRBD2. V shed 1 base and J 5 bases; nucleotides not matched to a gene: 8. This CDR3 has 16 residues. Germline V gives CDR1 PRHDT, CDR2 FYEKMQ (reference sequence). The CDR3 DNA follows: TGTGCCAGCAGCTTAGAGTTGCGGGGGGGCCGGGAGACCCAGTACTTC. Its protein is CASSLELRGGRETQYF.

The chain has TRBV11-2 and TRBJ2-7, with D unclear. CDR1 is SGHAT and CDR2 is FQNNGV in the germline V gene. Trimming removed 4 bases at V and 3 bases at J, with 10 bases between. This CDR3 has 13 amino acids. The CDR3 region has the DNA TGTGCCAGCAGCTGGGGAAGGGACTACGAGCAGTACTTC. It codes for CASSWGRDYEQYF.

The chain recombines TRBV12-5 with TRBJ1-5, with TRBD1 matching over 7 bases. Per the germline V gene, CDR1 is LGHNT and CDR2 is FRNRAP. The CDR3 spans 20 residues. V lost 0 bases, J lost 0 bases, and 14 bases stayed unmatched. This CDR3 is CASGLVGAGDSPYSNQPQHF. CDR3 DNA: TGTGCTAGTGGTTTGGTAGGCGCTGGGGACAGTCCATATAGCAATCAGCCCCAGCATTTT.

V usage is TRBV9 and J usage is TRBJ2-7; D remains ambiguous. The V gene lost 3 bases and the J gene lost 3 bases, with 10 bases spanning the gap. The CDR3 has 13 amino acids. From germline, CDR1 is SGDLS and CDR2 YYNGEE. The CDR3 sequence is CASSGTVDYEQYF. CDR3 coding DNA: TGTGCCAGCAGCGGGACCGTAGACTACGAGCAGTACTTC.